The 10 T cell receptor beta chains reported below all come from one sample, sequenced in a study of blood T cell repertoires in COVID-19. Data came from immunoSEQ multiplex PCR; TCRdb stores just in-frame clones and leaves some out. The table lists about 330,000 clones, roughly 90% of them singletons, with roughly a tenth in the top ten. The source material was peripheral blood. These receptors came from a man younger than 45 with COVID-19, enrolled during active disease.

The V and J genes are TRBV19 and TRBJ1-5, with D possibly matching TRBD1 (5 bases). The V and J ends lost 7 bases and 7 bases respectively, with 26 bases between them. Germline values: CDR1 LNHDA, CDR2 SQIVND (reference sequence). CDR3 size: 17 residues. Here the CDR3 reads CASTPGGGSMLHQPQHF. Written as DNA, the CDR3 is TGTGCCAGTACCCCTGGGGGGGGTTCGATGCTCCACCAGCCCCAGCATTTT.

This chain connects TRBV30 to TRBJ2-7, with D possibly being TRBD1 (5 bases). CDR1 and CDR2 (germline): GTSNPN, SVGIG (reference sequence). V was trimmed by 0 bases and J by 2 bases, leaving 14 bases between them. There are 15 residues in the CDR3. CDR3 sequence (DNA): TGTGCCTGGAGTGTACCTGGCAGGGTGGCCTACGAGCAGTACTTC. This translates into CAWSVPGRVAYEQYF. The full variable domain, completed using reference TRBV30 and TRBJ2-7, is SQTIHQWPATLVQPVGSPLSLECTVEGTSNPNLYWYRQAAGRGLQLLFYSVGIGQISSEVPQNLSASRPQDRQFILSSKKLLLSDSGFYLCAWSVPGRVAYEQYFGPGTRLTVT.

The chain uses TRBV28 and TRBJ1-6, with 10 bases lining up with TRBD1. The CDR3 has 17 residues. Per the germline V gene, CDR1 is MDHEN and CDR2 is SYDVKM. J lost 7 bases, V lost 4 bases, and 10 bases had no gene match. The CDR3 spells CASSSGRTGGKNSPLHF. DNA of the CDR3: TGTGCCAGCAGTTCGGGCCGGACAGGGGGTAAAAATTCACCCCTCCACTTT.

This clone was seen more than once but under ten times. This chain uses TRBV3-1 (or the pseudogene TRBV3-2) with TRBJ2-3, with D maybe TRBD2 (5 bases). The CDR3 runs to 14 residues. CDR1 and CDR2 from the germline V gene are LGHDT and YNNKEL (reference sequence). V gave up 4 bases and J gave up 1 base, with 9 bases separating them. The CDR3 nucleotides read TGTGCCAGCAGCCGCGGGTCCGGCACAGATACGCAGTATTTT. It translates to CASSRGSGTDTQYF.

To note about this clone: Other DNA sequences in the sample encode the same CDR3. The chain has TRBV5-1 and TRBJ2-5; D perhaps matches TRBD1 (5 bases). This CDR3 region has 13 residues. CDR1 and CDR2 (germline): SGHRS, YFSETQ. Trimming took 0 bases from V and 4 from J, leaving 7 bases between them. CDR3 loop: CASSLGQGETQYF. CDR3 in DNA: TGCGCCAGCAGCTTGGGGCAGGGAGAGACCCAGTACTTC.

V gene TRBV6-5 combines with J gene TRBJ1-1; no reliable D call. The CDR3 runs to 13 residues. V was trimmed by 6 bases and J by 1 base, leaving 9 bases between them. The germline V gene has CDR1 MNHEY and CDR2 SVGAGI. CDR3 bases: TGTGCCAGCAGAAGAACAGCGAACACTGAAGCTTTCTTT. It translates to CASRRTANTEAFF.

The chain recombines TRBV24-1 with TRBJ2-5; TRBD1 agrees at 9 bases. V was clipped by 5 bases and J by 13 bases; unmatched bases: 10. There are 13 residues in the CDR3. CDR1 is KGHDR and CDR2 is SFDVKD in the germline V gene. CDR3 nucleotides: TGTGCCACCAGTGCCGCGACAGGGGGTCGTAGGTACTTC. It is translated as CATSAATGGRRYF.

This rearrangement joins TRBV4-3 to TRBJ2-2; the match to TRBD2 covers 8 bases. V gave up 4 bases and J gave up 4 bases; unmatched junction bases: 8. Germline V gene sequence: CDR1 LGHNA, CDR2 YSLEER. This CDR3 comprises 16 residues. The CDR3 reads CASSRTGRGVTGELFF. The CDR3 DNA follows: TGCGCCAGCAGCCGGACCGGGCGGGGGGTCACCGGGGAGCTGTTTTTT.

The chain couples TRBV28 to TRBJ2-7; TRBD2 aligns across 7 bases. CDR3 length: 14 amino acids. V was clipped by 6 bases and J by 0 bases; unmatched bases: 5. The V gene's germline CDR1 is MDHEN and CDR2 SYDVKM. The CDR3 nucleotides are TGTGCCAGCAGCCCGGGAGGCCCCTCCTACGAGCAGTACTTC. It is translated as CASSPGGPSYEQYF.

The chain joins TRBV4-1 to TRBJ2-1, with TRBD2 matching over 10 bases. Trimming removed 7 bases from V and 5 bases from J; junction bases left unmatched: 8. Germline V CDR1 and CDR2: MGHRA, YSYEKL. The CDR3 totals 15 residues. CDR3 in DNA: TGCGCCAGCACACGAACTAGCGGGGATCACAATGAGCAGTTCTTC. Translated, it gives CASTRTSGDHNEQFF.